One T cell receptor beta chain is described in this entry. V lost 6 bases, J lost 3 bases, and 8 bases lay in between. CDR1 is SNHLY and CDR2 is FYNNEI in the germline V gene. This CDR3 has 12 amino acids. This specimen comes from a study of T cell responses to AZD1222 COVID-19 vaccine. The assay was immunoSEQ multiplex PCR, and TCRdb's table has in-frame clones only and misses some. The sample consists of some 120,000 clones, roughly 92% of them appearing once. This chain joins TRBV2 and TRBJ2-5; D unclear. The material sequenced was peripheral blood, taken 28 days after the second AZD1222 dose. The receptor was derived from an adult who received the AZD1222 COVID-19 vaccine. The CDR3: CASSRLEETQYF. In nucleotides, the CDR3 is TGTGCCAGCAGCAGGTTGGAAGAGACCCAGTACTTC.